Listed here are 5 T cell receptor beta chains from one sample, sequenced in a study of cytomegalovirus exposure and HLA in healthy donors. The PCR ran on 60 Vbeta and 13 Jbeta primers. TCRdb's copy holds only in-frame clones and misses some; the assay was immunoSEQ multiplex PCR. This table holds 150,000 to 200,000 clones, 77% found once. Sequencing was carried out using PBMCs. These receptors originate from a man aged 18 to 30 in good health and CMV-seronegative.

The V gene is TRBV28, the J gene TRBJ2-3, with TRBD1 matching 7 bases. From germline, CDR1 is MDHEN and CDR2 SYDVKM. The V gene end was trimmed by 5 bases and the J gene end by 2 bases; junction bases not matched to a gene: 10. The CDR3 extends over 16 amino acids. CDR3 region: CASSPRDSLYTDTQYF. CDR3 coding DNA: TGTGCCAGCAGTCCTCGGGACAGCCTCTACACAGATACGCAGTATTTT.

The rearrangement uses TRBV7-2 and TRBJ2-7; 12 positions agree with TRBD2. Trimming cost V 6 bases and J 0 bases; bases outside gene matches: 0. Germline V gene lookup returns CDR1 SGHTA and CDR2 FQGNSA. The CDR3 extends over 14 amino acids. The CDR3 DNA reads TGTGCCAGCAGGACTAGCGGGAGCTCCTACGAGCAGTACTTC. Protein: CASRTSGSSYEQYF. Combining the CDR3 with reference TRBV7-2 and TRBJ2-7 gives the whole variable domain GAGVSQSPSNKVTEKGKDVELRCDPISGHTALYWYRQSLGQGLEFLIYFQGNSAPDKSGLPSDRFSAERTGGSVSTLTIQRTQQEDSAVYLCASRTSGSSYEQYFGPGTRLTVT.

The CDR3 sequence is CASTYMDWQETQYF. The CDR3 nucleotides read TGTGCCAGCACCTATATGGACTGGCAAGAGACCCAGTACTTC. The chain employs TRBV11-2 and TRBJ2-5; D perhaps matches TRBD2 (5 bases). CDR3 length equals 14 residues. V was shortened by 7 bases and J by 2 bases, with 14 bases between the two germline ends. The germline V gene encodes CDR1 SGHAT and CDR2 FQNNGV.

The chain links TRBV6-5 to TRBJ2-1, with D maybe TRBD1 (6 bases). The CDR3 totals 12 residues. Looked up from germline, CDR1 is MNHEY and CDR2 is SVGAGI. V gave up 2 bases and J gave up 8 bases, with 7 bases separating them. The DNA of the CDR3 is TGTGCCAGCAGTTACCAGGGGTATGAGCAGTTCTTC. Protein: CASSYQGYEQFF.

The rearrangement uses TRBV6-1 and TRBJ1-2; 7 bases are a match to TRBD1. The length of the CDR3 is 14 residues. The V and J ends lost 4 bases and 8 bases, in that order; junction bases with no gene match: 10. CDR1 and CDR2 (germline): MNHNS, SASEGT. CDR3 in amino acids: CASSGSGTAEGYTF. The CDR3 region has the DNA TGTGCCAGCAGTGGATCCGGGACAGCAGAAGGCTACACCTTC.